These 21 T cell receptor beta chains share one sample of origin, sequenced in a study of blood T cell repertoires in COVID-19. TCRdb keeps only in-frame clones here, not all; method: immunoSEQ multiplex PCR. This table holds roughly 220,000 clones, 81% found once. Sequencing was carried out using peripheral blood. The receptors shown here come from an elderly woman with COVID-19, enrolled during active disease.

This clone was observed a few times. The genes are TRBV3-1 (or the pseudogene TRBV3-2) and TRBJ1-5; 8 nucleotides agree with TRBD1. The CDR3 loop spans 14 amino acids. The germline gives CDR1 LGHDT, CDR2 YNNKEL (reference sequence). Trimming at V came to 4 bases and at J to 4 bases, leaving 3 bases not matched to a gene. CDR3 DNA: TGTGCCAGCAGCCTTAGACAGGGGAATCAGCCCCAGCATTTT. Translation: CASSLRQGNQPQHF.

The chain links TRBV19 to TRBJ1-5; 7 nucleotides line up with TRBD1. The CDR3 covers 14 residues. V lost 7 bases and J lost 3; bases outside the gene matches: 6. Germline CDR1 is LNHDA and CDR2 is SQIVND (reference sequence). CDR3 coding DNA: TGTGCCAGTATCGGTGGGACAGTCAATCAGCCCCAGCATTTT. Translating gives CASIGGTVNQPQHF.

Only one count was recorded for this clone. This chain connects TRBV6-1 to TRBJ2-5; 8 bases map to TRBD2. Germline trimming cut 0 bases from V and 6 bases from J; bases unmatched to any gene: 12. This CDR3 region has 17 residues. CDR1 is MNHNS and CDR2 is SASEGT in the germline V gene. This chain's CDR3 is CASSEALRGGASKTQYF. The CDR3, as DNA: TGTGCCAGCAGTGAAGCGCTTCGGGGGGGGGCTAGTAAGACCCAGTACTTC.

CDR3 DNA sequence: TGTGCCAGTTCCGTCGGCACAGACACAGATACGCAGTATTTT. This sequence encodes CASSVGTDTDTQYF. This chain joins TRBV19 and TRBJ2-3; D is unclear. CDR3 size: 14 residues. V was pared by 8 bases and J by 2 bases, with 14 bases between. Germline loops: CDR1 LNHDA, CDR2 SQIVND (reference sequence).

This clone was seen once. CDR3 in DNA: TGTGCCAGCAGTTCCTTAAGGACTATTAACACCGGGGAGCTGTTTTTT. It translates to CASSSLRTINTGELFF. The chain has TRBV27 and TRBJ2-2; D perhaps matches TRBD2 (6 bases). The V gene's germline CDR1 is MNHEY and CDR2 SMNVEV (reference sequence). Trimming took off 4 bases at V and 2 bases at J, with 14 bases between the two ends. This CDR3 has 16 amino acids.

The chain uses TRBV7-8 and TRBJ2-7, with 12 positions matching TRBD1. The germline CDR1 and CDR2 sequences are SGHVS and FQNEAQ. CDR3 length: 15 residues. Trimming cost V 6 bases and J 7 bases; bases outside gene matches: 10. DNA for the CDR3: TGTGCCAGCAGGGTCGGGACAGGGGGCTCGGGTGAGCAGTACTTC. Translation: CASRVGTGGSGEQYF.

This clone came up a few times. The genes are TRBV5-1 and TRBJ2-1, with D tentatively TRBD1 (5 bases). This CDR3 is built from 13 residues. CDR1 SGHRS and CDR2 YFSETQ come from the germline V gene. The V gene lost 1 base and the J gene lost 9 bases, with 11 bases spanning the gap. The CDR3 spells CASSLIRGSEQFF. The CDR3, as DNA: TGCGCCAGCAGCTTGATAAGGGGAAGTGAGCAGTTCTTC.

The chain couples TRBV15 to TRBJ1-5; D is ambiguous. The germline gives CDR1 LNHNV, CDR2 YYDKDF (reference sequence). V was clipped by 5 bases and J by 7 bases, with 12 bases between them. The CDR3 covers 13 residues. CDR3 loop: CATSEEGRQPQHF. The CDR3 DNA reads as TGTGCCACCAGCGAGGAGGGTAGGCAGCCCCAGCATTTT.

This rearrangement joins TRBV5-1 to TRBJ1-2; 9 bases are shared with TRBD1. The V gene end was trimmed by 4 bases and the J gene end by 8 bases; junction bases not matched to a gene: 9. Germline CDR1 is SGHRS and CDR2 is YFSETQ. The CDR3 length is 14 residues. CDR3 sequence reads: CASSAGTGIGGYTF. The CDR3 coding sequence is TGCGCCAGCAGCGCCGGGACAGGGATCGGCGGCTACACCTTC.

This chain uses TRBV2 with TRBJ1-1; D perhaps matches TRBD1 (5 bases). Trimming cost V 3 bases and J 7 bases, with 18 bases left between them. Germline V gene data show CDR1 as SNHLY and CDR2 as FYNNEI. The CDR3 covers 15 residues. CDR3 nucleotides: TGTGCCAGCAGTGACTGGATGGGAGGGGCGAGTGAAGCTTTCTTT. Translated, it gives CASSDWMGGASEAFF.

Points on this clone: A read error may account for a junction end that differs from germline. The same CDR3 is also encoded by other DNA sequences in this sample. The chain uses TRBV6-2 or TRBV6-3 and TRBJ1-5; no clear D. Germline CDR1 is MNHEY and CDR2 is SVGEGT. The CDR3 extends over 16 amino acids. This chain's CDR3 is CASSYSSAAVNQPQHF. As DNA, the CDR3 is TGTGCGAGCAGTTACTCGTCCGCGGCCGTCAATCAGCCCCAGCATTTT.

The V call is TRBV9, the J call TRBJ1-4; 7 bases align to TRBD1. The germline gives CDR1 SGDLS, CDR2 YYNGEE. This CDR3 spans 14 amino acids. Germline trimming cut 4 bases from V and 6 bases from J; bases unmatched to any gene: 6. CDR3 residues: CASSYGQADEKLFF. CDR3 nucleotides: TGTGCCAGCAGCTATGGACAGGCTGATGAAAAACTGTTTTTT. Variable domain in full (rest from reference TRBV9 and TRBJ1-4): DSGVTQTPKHLITATGQRVTLRCSPRSGDLSVYWYQQSLDQGLQFLIQYYNGEERAKGNILERFSAQQFPDLHSELNLSSLELGDSALYFCASSYGQADEKLFFGSGTQLSVL.

The CDR3 is CASSRGQGRDEQYF. CDR3 in DNA: TGTGCCAGCAGCCGAGGACAGGGTAGGGACGAGCAGTACTTC. This chain links TRBV3-1 (or the pseudogene TRBV3-2) with TRBJ2-7; 8 bases fit TRBD1. Trimming at V came to 4 bases and at J to 5 bases, leaving 7 bases not matched to a gene. The CDR3 sequence is 14 residues long. Looked up from germline, CDR1 is LGHDT and CDR2 is YNNKEL (reference sequence).

The chain links TRBV20-1 to TRBJ1-2; D possibly corresponds to TRBD1 (6 bases). The V end lost 3 bases, the J end lost 4 bases, and 27 bases lay between the germline ends. The V gene's germline CDR1 is DFQATT and CDR2 SNEGSKA (reference sequence). The CDR3 totals 18 residues. Here the CDR3 reads CSASGHSGGGPNPYGYTF. The CDR3 bases are TGCAGTGCTAGTGGCCACTCCGGCGGGGGCCCGAACCCCTATGGCTACACCTTC.

The J gene is TRBJ1-1, the V gene TRBV28; D is unclear. V dropped 4 bases and J dropped 13 bases, with 19 bases sitting between them. Germline V gene sequence: CDR1 MDHEN, CDR2 SYDVKM. There are 13 residues in the CDR3. Written as DNA, the CDR3 is TGTGCCAGCAGTTCCGGGATTAGAACAAAGGATTTCTTT. Amino acid sequence: CASSSGIRTKDFF.

The chain links TRBV5-1 to TRBJ1-2; no clear D. The ends were cut back, 2 bases at V and 0 bases at J, with 8 bases in the middle. Germline V gene lookup returns CDR1 SGHRS and CDR2 YFSETQ. CDR3 length: 14 amino acids. DNA for the CDR3: TGCGCCAGCAGCTTCTCAGGCTCTAACTATGGCTACACCTTC. Its translation: CASSFSGSNYGYTF.

The chain has TRBV2 and TRBJ1-6; D unresolved. Deletions cut 8 bases from V and 3 bases from J, with 5 bases between. The CDR3 contains 12 residues. CDR1 and CDR2 (germline): SNHLY, FYNNEI. DNA for the CDR3: TGTGCCAGCTCCGGCTATAATTCACCCCTCCACTTT. Protein product: CASSGYNSPLHF.

The J gene is TRBJ2-7, the V gene TRBV14; 7 bases map to TRBD1. The CDR3 extends over 16 amino acids. Germline assignment: CDR1 SGHDN and CDR2 FVKESK. Trimming removed 0 bases from V and 0 bases from J; junction bases left unmatched: 5. The CDR3 DNA follows: TGTGCCAGCAGCCAAGATGTGGACAGGAGCTCCTACGAGCAGTACTTC. It yields the protein CASSQDVDRSSYEQYF.

This clone was detected only a few times. The chain couples TRBV6-2 or TRBV6-3 to TRBJ2-2, with 8 bases matching TRBD2. The CDR3 contains 17 residues. Germline CDR1 MNHEY, CDR2 SVGEGT. V lost 2 bases to trimming and J lost 6 bases; unmatched junction nucleotides: 11. CDR3 residues: CASSYPQGAGVPGELFF. In DNA, the CDR3 is TGTGCCAGCAGTTACCCCCAGGGAGCGGGAGTCCCCGGGGAGCTGTTTTTT.

This clone has a count of ten or more. This rearrangement joins TRBV23-1 to TRBJ1-1, with a tentative D call TRBD1 (6 bases). TRBV23-1 falls under the ORF class, with uncertain function. This CDR3 region has 13 residues. V lost 4 bases to trimming and J lost 4 bases, with 10 bases between them. The CDR3 DNA sequence: TGCGCCAGCAGTCTTTCCAGGGGCACTGAAGCTTTCTTT. It codes for CASSLSRGTEAFF.

The chain recombines TRBV27 with TRBJ2-7, with no clear D. Germline V gives CDR1 MNHEY, CDR2 SMNVEV (reference sequence). Trimming left V 4 bases short and J 2 bases short, with 15 bases between. The CDR3 contains 15 residues. CDR3 DNA sequence: TGTGCCAGCAGTTCCCGCAGGCTAACAACCTACGAGCAGTACTTC. Translating it yields CASSSRRLTTYEQYF.